This T cell receptor beta chain was documented in a study of blood T cell repertoires in COVID-19. The CDR3 has 15 residues. Looked up from germline, CDR1 is LGHNA and CDR2 is YNFKEQ. After removal of 0 bases from V and 8 bases from J, the junction contained 7 bases not matched to a gene. Methods used by the authors: Amplifying reference gene primers gave estimates of nucleated cell counts. The method was immunoSEQ multiplex PCR; TCRdb's version includes in-frame clones alone and lacks a portion of them. V and J calls and clone size follow that table, whereas D and trimming were derived from the DNA. The sample lists about 130,000 clones; approximately 84% were seen once.

Specimen: peripheral blood. The rearrangement uses TRBV4-2 and TRBJ1-5; TRBD1 agrees at 7 bases. The TCR originated in a human donor in a cohort sampled during active COVID-19. The CDR3 nucleotides read TGTGCCAGCAGCCAAGAGTCAGGGGGTATAGAGCCCCAGCATTTT. Its protein product is CASSQESGGIEPQHF.